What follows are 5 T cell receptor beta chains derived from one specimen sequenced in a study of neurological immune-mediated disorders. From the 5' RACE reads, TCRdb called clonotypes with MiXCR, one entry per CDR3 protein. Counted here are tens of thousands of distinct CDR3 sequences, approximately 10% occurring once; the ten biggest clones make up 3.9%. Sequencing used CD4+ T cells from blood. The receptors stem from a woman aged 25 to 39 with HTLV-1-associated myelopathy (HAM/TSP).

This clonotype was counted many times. The CDR3 DNA follows: TGCAGCGTTTGGGGGCCAGATACGCAGTATTTT. Its protein product is CSVWGPDTQYF. The V gene is TRBV29-1, the J gene TRBJ2-3; possibly TRBD1 for D (6 bases). V gave up 5 bases and J gave up 4 bases, with 7 bases separating them. Germline V CDR1 and CDR2: SQVTM, ANQGSEA. This CDR3 has 11 residues.

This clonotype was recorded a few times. For the CDR3, the DNA is TGCGCCAGCAGCCAAGCACCTCGGAGAAGCACTGAAGCTTTCTTT. It translates to CASSQAPRRSTEAFF. This chain joins TRBV4-1 and TRBJ1-1; D not resolved. The ends were cut back, 1 base at V and 4 bases at J, with 13 bases in the middle. CDR1 MGHRA and CDR2 YSYEKL come from the germline V gene. This CDR3 comprises 15 residues.

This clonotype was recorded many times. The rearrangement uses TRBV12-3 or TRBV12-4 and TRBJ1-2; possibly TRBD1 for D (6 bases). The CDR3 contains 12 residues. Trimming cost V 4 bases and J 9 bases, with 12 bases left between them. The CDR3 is CASSSTTGRYTF. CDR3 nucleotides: TGTGCCAGCAGTTCAACCACAGGGCGCTACACCTTC.

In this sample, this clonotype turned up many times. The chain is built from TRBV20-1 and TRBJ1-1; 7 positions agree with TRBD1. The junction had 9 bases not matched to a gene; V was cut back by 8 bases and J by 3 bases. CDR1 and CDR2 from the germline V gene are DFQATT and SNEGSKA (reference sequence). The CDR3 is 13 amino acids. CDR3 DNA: TGCAGTTCCCACAAAGGGACAGACACTGAAGCTTTCTTT. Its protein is CSSHKGTDTEAFF.

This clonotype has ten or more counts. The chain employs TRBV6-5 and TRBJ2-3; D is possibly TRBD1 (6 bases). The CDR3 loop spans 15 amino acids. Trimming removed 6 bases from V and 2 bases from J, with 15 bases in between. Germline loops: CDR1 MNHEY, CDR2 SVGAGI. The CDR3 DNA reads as TGTGCCAGCAGGTCCGTAGGGGGAGCCACAGATACGCAGTATTTT. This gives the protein CASRSVGGATDTQYF.